This T cell receptor beta chain comes out of a study of memory CD4+ T cells and cytomegalovirus serostatus. Study as a whole: Of the healthy Belgian adults, fewer than 10 were CMV seropositive and approximately 25 seronegative.

Profiled with immunoSEQ multiplex PCR; TCRdb holds only in-frame clones, not every one. The sample lists tens of thousands of clones; around 80% were seen once. With respect to this clone: Its target is not known.

Single viable CD3+CD4+CD8-CD45RO+ cells were sorted as the memory CD4+ T cells. The CDR3 runs 14 residues. CDR1 is LGHNA and CDR2 is YNFKEQ in the germline V gene. V dropped 1 base and J dropped 4 bases, with 10 bases sitting between them. General study points: Of under 200 reported CMV TCRbeta sequences, about 67 were found in memory CD4+ repertoires. Median bootstrapped AUC for CMV status was about 0.96 originally, around 0.91 US-trained.

This receptor was identified in an adult in good health and CMV-seropositive. The gene calls are TRBV4-2 and TRBJ2-5, with TRBD2 as a possible D gene (5 bases). Sequencing input: memory CD4+ T cells from blood. The chain's CDR3 is CASSQGTAGETQYF. For the CDR3, the DNA is TGTGCCAGCAGCCAAGGAACGGCGGGAGAGACCCAGTACTTC.